This TCR beta chain appears in the sequencing data of a study of regulatory T cells in long-lasting Graves disease. Building of the TCR beta libraries involved iRepertoire HTBI primers and Arm-PCR of CDR3 regions. Via MiXCR, TCRdb re-called the multiplex PCR reads, giving one row per CDR3 protein. The sample contains about 540,000 distinct CDR3 sequences, about 13% of which appear only once. This CDR3 region has 15 residues. Trimming pared 1 base from V and 0 bases from J, leaving 7 bases between. Per germline, CDR1 LNHDA and CDR2 SQIVND (reference sequence). Time point noted: newly diagnosed GD, antithyroid drugs for less than 3 months. Scientists built the TCR library using RNA that was extracted from PBMCs. These data were likewise used in another study, on T cells in Graves' hyperthyroidism and ophthalmopathy.

This receptor was identified in a man aged 25-40 years with Graves disease. The chain combines TRBV19 with TRBJ2-1; D might be TRBD1 or TRBD2, each matching 5 bases. Here the sequenced sample was peripheral blood mononuclear cells (PBMCs), taken at new diagnosis, from a patient treated with antithyroid drugs. CDR3 bases: TGTGCCAGTAGTATAGCGGGACGCTCCTACAATGAGCAGTTCTTC. This codes for CASSIAGRSYNEQFF.